The 21 T cell receptor beta chains listed next were all sequenced from one sample in a study of cytomegalovirus exposure and HLA in healthy donors. PCR used 60 Vbeta primers and 13 Jbeta primers. Data came from immunoSEQ multiplex PCR; TCRdb stores just in-frame clones and leaves some out. This sample has about 190,000 clones, with approximately 81% found just once. The sample consisted of PBMCs. The source of these receptors is a woman aged 18-29 years in good health and CMV-seropositive.

The table lists this clone with a few counts. The rearrangement joins TRBV4-2 to TRBJ2-1; D is unresolved. Trimming removed 3 bases from V and 6 bases from J, with 6 bases in between. This CDR3 has 12 amino acids. In germline, CDR1 is LGHNA, CDR2 YNFKEQ. This CDR3 is CASSHPFNEQFF. CDR3 DNA sequence: TGTGCCAGCAGCCACCCTTTCAATGAGCAGTTCTTC.

This sequence joins TRBV30 and TRBJ2-7; the match to TRBD2 covers 7 bases. The junction had 4 bases not matched to a gene; V was cut back by 6 bases and J by 2 bases. CDR1 is GTSNPN and CDR2 is SVGIG in the germline V gene (reference sequence). The CDR3 sequence is 12 residues long. The CDR3 nucleotides read TGTGCCTGCAACGGACTAGCCTACGAGCAGTACTTC. This translates into CACNGLAYEQYF. Complete variable domain (other parts from reference TRBV30 and TRBJ2-7): SQTIHQWPATLVQPVGSPLSLECTVEGTSNPNLYWYRQAAGRGLQLLFYSVGIGQISSEVPQNLSASRPQDRQFILSSKKLLLSDSGFYLCACNGLAYEQYFGPGTRLTVT.

The chain employs TRBV7-9 and TRBJ2-1, with 7 bases matching TRBD1. The ends lost 3 bases at V and 5 bases at J; junction bases unmatched: 7. Looked up from germline, CDR1 is SEHNR and CDR2 is FQNEAQ (reference sequence). The length of the CDR3 is 15 residues. This chain's CDR3 is CASSFRQGRDNEQFF. Written as DNA, the CDR3 is TGTGCCAGCAGCTTTAGACAGGGAAGGGACAATGAGCAGTTCTTC.

This clone was seen just once. One junction end does not reproduce the germline sequence, and a read error may be involved. The J gene is TRBJ1-2, the V gene TRBV4-3, with 7 positions matching TRBD1. CDR1 and CDR2 (germline): LGHNA, YSLEER. The CDR3 totals 14 residues. The CDR3: CASGQVGGAGGYTF. Here the CDR3 DNA reads TGCGCCAGCGGCCAAGTAGGGGGCGCCGGTGGCTACACCTTC.

This clone has more than one count but fewer than ten. The chain has TRBV5-1 and TRBJ2-3, with D hard to call. CDR1 and CDR2 from the germline V gene are SGHRS and YFSETQ. V shed 0 bases and J shed 2 bases, with 7 bases lying between them. This CDR3 has 14 amino acids. The CDR3 DNA is TGCGCCAGCAGCTTGGGTACAGTCACAGATACGCAGTATTTT. Protein sequence: CASSLGTVTDTQYF.

J is TRBJ2-5 and V is TRBV15; D is perhaps TRBD1 (6 bases). Trimming left V 1 base short and J 3 bases short, with 15 bases between. The CDR3 consists of 16 residues. Germline CDR1 LNHNV, CDR2 YYDKDF (reference sequence). The CDR3 bases are TGTGCCACCAGCAGAGTCAGGGGCTCCCTGAAAGAGACCCAGTACTTC. Its protein is CATSRVRGSLKETQYF.

DNA of the CDR3: TGTGCCAGCAGTTTATTAGGACAGAATCAGCCCCAGCATTTT. Translation gives CASSLLGQNQPQHF. The chain combines TRBV28 with TRBJ1-5; D possibly corresponds to TRBD1 (6 bases). Germline V gene sequence: CDR1 MDHEN, CDR2 SYDVKM. This CDR3 has 14 amino acids. Trimming removed 1 base at V and 4 bases at J, with 8 bases between. Drawing the rest from reference TRBV28 and TRBJ1-5, the complete variable domain is DVKVTQSSRYLVKRTGEKVFLECVQDMDHENMFWYRQDPGLGLRLIYFSYDVKMKEKGDIPEGYSVSREKKERFSLILESASTNQTSMYLCASSLLGQNQPQHFGDGTRLSIL.

The J gene is TRBJ2-7, the V gene TRBV11-1, with D possibly being TRBD1 (6 bases). This CDR3 comprises 15 residues. The V end was cut by 4 bases, the J end by 1 base, with 14 bases between. The germline CDR1 and CDR2 sequences are SGHAT and FQDESV (reference sequence). In DNA form, the CDR3 reads TGTGCCAGCAGCTACCAACCAGGGGTTTCCTACGAGCAGTACGTC. This sequence encodes CASSYQPGVSYEQYV.

The chain joins TRBV6-6 to TRBJ2-7; perhaps TRBD1 as D (5 bases). The CDR3 contains 13 residues. Looked up from germline, CDR1 is MNHNY and CDR2 is SVGAGI (reference sequence). Between the trimmed V and J ends, which lost 4 bases and 1 base, there was a span of 8 bases. The chain's CDR3 is CASSLTVSYEQYV. CDR3 in DNA: TGTGCCAGCAGTTTGACAGTTTCCTACGAGCAGTACGTC.

The rearrangement joins TRBV7-9 to TRBJ1-1; D is ambiguous. Germline values: CDR1 SEHNR, CDR2 FQNEAQ (reference sequence). The ends were cut back, 8 bases at V and 4 bases at J, with 8 bases in the middle. This CDR3 region has 11 residues. Here the CDR3 DNA reads TGTGCCAGCCCCCCGGGCACTGAAGCTTTCTTT. Its protein product is CASPPGTEAFF.

The CDR3 coding sequence is TGTGCCAGCAGCCGACGGGACAATGATTACGAGGAGCAGTACGTC. Protein sequence: CASSRRDNDYEEQYV. V usage is TRBV7-8 and J usage is TRBJ2-7; D is perhaps TRBD1 (6 bases). Germline-derived CDR1 and CDR2 are SGHVS and FQNEAQ. This CDR3 is built from 15 residues. Trimming shortened V by 5 bases and J by 7 bases, and 21 bases separated the two germline ends.

This sequence joins TRBV19 and TRBJ1-5, with TRBD1 as a possible D gene (6 bases). Germline V gene sequence: CDR1 LNHDA, CDR2 SQIVND (reference sequence). V lost 10 bases, J lost 4 bases, and 11 bases lay in between. This CDR3 has 12 amino acids. The CDR3 DNA reads TGTGCCACCCGGGACACGAATCAGCCCCAGCATTTT. Its protein product is CATRDTNQPQHF. The full variable domain, with the rest looked up from reference TRBV19 and TRBJ1-5, is DGGITQSPKYLFRKEGQNVTLSCEQNLNHDAMYWYRQDPGQGLRLIYYSQIVNDFQKGDIAEGYSVSREKKESFPLTVTSAQKNPTAFYLCATRDTNQPQHFGDGTRLSIL.

A few counts support this clone. This sample also contains other DNA sequences that code for the same CDR3. The rearrangement joins TRBV2 to TRBJ1-5; D is undetermined. Germline lookup yields CDR1 SNHLY and CDR2 FYNNEI. Trimming shortened V by 2 bases and J by 0 bases, and 5 bases separated the two germline ends. CDR3 length equals 14 residues. The CDR3: CASSELSSNQPQHF. The CDR3 DNA follows: TGTGCCAGCAGTGAACTCTCTAGCAATCAGCCCCAGCATTTT.

This clone appeared once. The rearrangement joins TRBV14 to TRBJ1-3; D call uncertain. Germline V CDR1 and CDR2: SGHDN, FVKESK. The CDR3 is made up of 15 amino acids. With 1 base removed from V and 4 bases from J, the gap between germline ends came to 11 bases. Here the CDR3 DNA reads TGTGCCAGCAGCCAAGGTTCTCGGGGAGGAAACACCATATATTTT. Translation: CASSQGSRGGNTIYF.

This clone was recorded only once. The chain recombines TRBV7-2 with TRBJ2-2, with a tentative D call TRBD1 (5 bases). CDR1 SGHTA and CDR2 FQGNSA come from the germline V gene. V was shortened by 2 bases and J by 6 bases, with 10 bases between the two germline ends. This CDR3 is built from 14 residues. The CDR3 nucleotides read TGTGCCAGCAGCTTATATCTGGGGCCCGGGGAGCTGTTTTTT. Translating gives CASSLYLGPGELFF.

This clone was recorded only once. The rearrangement uses TRBV29-1 and TRBJ2-2; a possible D gene is TRBD2 (5 bases). The CDR3 contains 14 residues. Germline lookup yields CDR1 SQVTM and CDR2 ANQGSEA. V gave up 5 bases and J gave up 2 bases, with 12 bases separating them. The CDR3 DNA sequence: TGCAGCGTTCGGCTAGCTGTCAACACCGGGGAGCTGTTTTTT. Encoded protein: CSVRLAVNTGELFF.

The gene calls are TRBV2 and TRBJ2-5, with 9 bases fitting TRBD1. The CDR3 loop spans 12 amino acids. Unmatched junction bases numbered 0, after V lost 6 bases and J lost 4 bases. Germline CDR1 is SNHLY and CDR2 is FYNNEI. The chain's CDR3 is CASRDRGETQYF. CDR3 DNA sequence: TGTGCCAGCAGGGACAGGGGAGAGACCCAGTACTTC.

With respect to this clone: This sample includes further DNA sequences coding for the same CDR3. The rearrangement uses TRBV14 and TRBJ1-2; possible D gene TRBD1, 5 bases. Germline-derived CDR1 and CDR2 are SGHDN and FVKESK. Trimming removed 4 bases from V and 4 bases from J, with 10 bases in between. The CDR3 spans 13 residues. CDR3 protein: CASSPSGGYGYTF. As DNA, the CDR3 is TGTGCCAGCAGCCCGTCGGGGGGCTATGGCTACACCTTC.

V and J are TRBV5-1 and TRBJ2-4; maybe TRBD1 (5 bases). Looked up from germline, CDR1 is SGHRS and CDR2 is YFSETQ. V gave up 3 bases and J gave up 1 base, with 11 bases separating them. The CDR3 loop spans 15 amino acids. The CDR3 reads CASSYQGSAKNIQYF. The CDR3 DNA is TGCGCCAGCAGCTATCAGGGAAGCGCCAAAAACATTCAGTACTTC.

V and J are TRBV27 and TRBJ2-7; perhaps TRBD2 as D (5 bases). Germline V gene data show CDR1 as MNHEY and CDR2 as SMNVEV (reference sequence). The CDR3 is 14 residues long. With 0 bases removed from V and 3 bases from J, the gap between germline ends came to 9 bases. This CDR3 is CASSLSGGLYEQYF. CDR3 nucleotides: TGTGCCAGCAGTTTATCAGGCGGACTCTACGAGCAGTACTTC.

This chain uses TRBV18 with TRBJ1-2; TRBD1 is a possible D gene (6 bases). V was trimmed by 5 bases and J by 0 bases, leaving 13 bases between them. Germline CDR1 and CDR2: KGHSH and LQKENI. The CDR3 sequence is 15 residues long. CDR3 coding DNA: TGTGCCAGCTCAAGCCGGGACAAATCTAACTATGGCTACACCTTC. Amino acids: CASSSRDKSNYGYTF.